Following are 20 T cell receptor beta chains from one sample sequenced in a study of blood T cell repertoires in COVID-19 (dated by TCRdb to the early 2020s). Library preparation used the immunoSEQ multiplex PCR assay. TCRdb obtained this table from immuneACCESS and retained in-frame rearrangements with V and J assigned. These tables miss some clones; where compared with another copy, unresolved V genes account for less than half of the shortfall, and the remainder is unexplained. The sample records 150,000 to 200,000 clones, roughly nine tenths of which are singletons. About 0.95% of the sample is taken by the ten largest. Sequenced: peripheral blood. These receptors all stem from a man aged 18 to 29 with acute or convalescent COVID-19.

This clone occurred a few times. V usage is TRBV27 and J usage is TRBJ2-3, with D tentatively TRBD1 (5 bases). V was cut by 9 bases and J by 0 bases, with 16 bases left in between. Germline V gives CDR1 MNHEY, CDR2 SMNVEV (reference sequence). This CDR3 spans 15 amino acids. The chain's CDR3 is CASRRGGLSTDTQYF. The CDR3 DNA is TGTGCCAGTAGAAGGGGTGGCCTCAGCACAGATACGCAGTATTTT.

With respect to this clone: The junction departs from germline at one end; a sequencing error may be responsible. CDR3 coding DNA: TGTGCCAGCAGGTTAGGACAGACCTACGAGCAGTACTTC. Translating it yields CASRLGQTYEQYF. The rearrangement uses TRBV12-3 or TRBV12-4 and TRBJ2-7; tentatively, D is TRBD1 (6 bases). The CDR3 runs 13 residues.

The chain employs TRBV18 and TRBJ1-1, with 10 bases fitting TRBD1. V shed 3 bases, J shed 4 bases, and the junction held 5 bases outside the gene matches. This CDR3 has 15 residues. The V gene's germline CDR1 is KGHSH and CDR2 LQKENI. This CDR3 reads CASSPRTGGSTEAFF. In DNA form, the CDR3 reads TGTGCCAGCTCACCGCGGACAGGGGGGAGCACTGAAGCTTTCTTT.

As concerns this clone: Distinct nucleotide sequences in the sample also encode this CDR3. V gene TRBV19 combines with J gene TRBJ1-5, with TRBD1 identical over 9 bases. CDR1 LNHDA and CDR2 SQIVND come from the germline V gene (reference sequence). This CDR3 has 17 amino acids. V dropped 8 bases and J dropped 1; count of bases not matched to a gene: 12. The CDR3 nucleotides read TGTGCCAGTGGACCGGGACAGGGCTTTGTAAGCAATCAGCCCCAGCATTTT. Its translation: CASGPGQGFVSNQPQHF.

This clone was seen a single time. V is TRBV9 and J is TRBJ1-6, with D maybe TRBD1 (5 bases). V lost 6 bases and J 7 bases, leaving 14 bases between the germline ends. Germline loops: CDR1 SGDLS, CDR2 YYNGEE. The CDR3 length is 14 residues. The CDR3 DNA follows: TGTGCCAGCAACCCAGGGAATGGGAATTCACCCCTCCACTTT. Protein sequence: CASNPGNGNSPLHF.

The chain links TRBV27 to TRBJ2-7; 8 bases are shared with TRBD2. Trimming cost V 6 bases and J 4 bases; bases outside gene matches: 11. Germline-derived CDR1 and CDR2 are MNHEY and SMNVEV (reference sequence). The CDR3 sequence is 15 residues long. The CDR3 DNA reads as TGTGCCAGCAGCTCGGGGGGGGCGGAAACTTACGAGCAGTACGTC. Its protein is CASSSGGAETYEQYV.

V is TRBV30 and J is TRBJ1-5, with D possibly being TRBD1 (6 bases). Germline values: CDR1 GTSNPN, CDR2 SVGIG (reference sequence). Trimming removed 1 base at V and 3 bases at J, with 10 bases between. The CDR3 is 14 amino acids. For the CDR3, the DNA is TGTGCCTGGAGTGGAGGACAGTACAATCAGCCCCAGCATTTT. Amino acids: CAWSGGQYNQPQHF.

The rearrangement uses TRBV7-9 and TRBJ1-5; the D is unclear. V lost 1 base to trimming and J lost 1 base, with 17 bases between them. This CDR3 is built from 18 residues. Germline values: CDR1 SEHNR, CDR2 FQNEAQ (reference sequence). The CDR3 protein is CASSLGFGGFDSNQPQHF. The CDR3 nucleotides read TGTGCCAGCAGCTTAGGGTTTGGAGGTTTCGACAGCAATCAGCCCCAGCATTTT.

This chain links TRBV3-1 (or the pseudogene TRBV3-2) with TRBJ1-1, with 11 bases that match TRBD1. Germline V gives CDR1 LGHDT, CDR2 YNNKEL (reference sequence). V lost 1 base and J lost 10; bases outside the gene matches: 2. The CDR3 spans 13 residues. The CDR3 here is CASSQGGTGGAFF. The DNA for the CDR3 is TGTGCCAGCAGCCAAGGCGGGACAGGGGGAGCTTTCTTT.

The chain couples TRBV12-5 to TRBJ2-2; D not certain. The CDR3 loop spans 12 amino acids. V lost 1 base, J lost 5 bases, and 2 bases lay in between. Germline CDR1 LGHNT, CDR2 FRNRAP. The CDR3 DNA reads as TGTGCTAGTGGTTTGGCGACCGGGGAGCTGTTTTTT. Its protein is CASGLATGELFF.

The rearrangement joins TRBV9 to TRBJ2-1; TRBD1 matches at 7 bases. Germline V gene data show CDR1 as SGDLS and CDR2 as YYNGEE. With V trimmed by 4 bases and J by 5 bases, 9 bases remained unmatched. The CDR3 is 15 residues long. The CDR3 region is CASSLHTGQNNEQFF. The CDR3 DNA reads as TGTGCCAGCAGCTTACATACGGGACAGAACAATGAGCAGTTCTTC.

V and J are TRBV2 and TRBJ2-1, with TRBD2 matching over 7 bases. The CDR3 has 15 amino acids. CDR1 is SNHLY and CDR2 is FYNNEI in the germline V gene. V dropped 6 bases and J dropped 4; count of bases not matched to a gene: 9. The CDR3 loop is CASRTTGLQYNEQFF. In DNA, the CDR3 is TGTGCCAGCAGGACTACGGGACTACAATACAATGAGCAGTTCTTC. The variable domain in full, with the rest retrieved from reference TRBV2 and TRBJ2-1, is EPEVTQTPSHQVTQMGQEVILRCVPISNHLYFYWYRQILGQKVEFLVSFYNNEISEKSEIFDDQFSVERPDGSNFTLKIRSTKLEDSAMYFCASRTTGLQYNEQFFGPGTRLTVL.

The CDR3 sequence: CASSPGLQDHGYTF. CDR3 DNA: TGTGCCAGCAGCCCGGGACTGCAGGATCATGGCTACACCTTC. The chain combines TRBV6-5 with TRBJ1-2; D is perhaps TRBD1 (5 bases). The CDR3 extends over 14 amino acids. Per germline, CDR1 MNHEY and CDR2 SVGAGI. Deletions cut 6 bases from V and 6 bases from J, with 17 bases between.

V and J are TRBV3-1 (or the pseudogene TRBV3-2) and TRBJ2-7, with D maybe TRBD2 (5 bases). Looked up from germline, CDR1 is LGHDT and CDR2 is YNNKEL (reference sequence). Trimming took off 4 bases at V and 1 base at J, with 17 bases between the two ends. The CDR3 is 16 residues long. In DNA, the CDR3 is TGTGCCAGCAGCCTCAAATACTTACTAGGGTCCTACGAGCAGTACGTC. Its translation: CASSLKYLLGSYEQYV.

V and J are TRBV7-9 and TRBJ1-6; 8 bases are shared with TRBD1. Germline CDR1 is SEHNR and CDR2 is FQNEAQ (reference sequence). The CDR3 totals 16 residues. Trimming removed 2 bases from V and 7 bases from J; junction bases left unmatched: 7. The CDR3 is CASSLKYRGKNSPLHF. The CDR3 DNA follows: TGTGCCAGCAGCTTAAAGTACAGGGGGAAAAATTCACCCCTCCACTTT.

This clone was seen a few times. This chain joins TRBV14 and TRBJ1-1; no reliable D call. In germline, CDR1 is SGHDN, CDR2 FVKESK. The CDR3 covers 13 residues. Trimming took 5 bases from V and 1 from J, leaving 8 bases between them. CDR3 nucleotide sequence: TGTGCCAGCAGCATTACTCGGAACACTGAAGCTTTCTTT. Protein sequence: CASSITRNTEAFF.

The rearrangement uses TRBV3-1 (or the pseudogene TRBV3-2) and TRBJ1-5; D is unresolved. The germline V and J ends were trimmed by 1 base and 4 bases, with 5 bases remaining between them. The CDR3 is made up of 13 amino acids. Looked up from germline, CDR1 is LGHDT and CDR2 is YNNKEL (reference sequence). In DNA, the CDR3 is TGTGCCAGCAGCCAAGTGGCTAATCAGCCCCAGCATTTT. Its translation: CASSQVANQPQHF.

This clone was counted a single time. The J gene is TRBJ1-2, the V gene TRBV6-1; TRBD1 aligns across 7 bases. The V gene's germline CDR1 is MNHNS and CDR2 SASEGT. The CDR3 totals 15 residues. The V segment lost 1 base and the J segment 2 bases; nucleotides outside the gene matches: 4. The chain's CDR3 is CASSEGQGPNYGYTF. The CDR3 region has the DNA TGTGCCAGCAGTGAAGGACAGGGACCAAACTATGGCTACACCTTC.

This chain links TRBV7-7 with TRBJ2-7; possible D gene TRBD2, 5 bases. The CDR3 length is 13 residues. The germline V gene encodes CDR1 SSHAT and CDR2 FNYEAQ (reference sequence). The CDR3 is CASSLAFGDEQYV. The CDR3 DNA sequence: TGTGCCAGCAGCCTAGCTTTCGGAGACGAGCAGTACGTC.

The CDR3, as DNA: TGTGCCAGTAGTGTAACAGGGAGTACTGAAGCTTTCTTT. Translating it yields CASSVTGSTEAFF. This chain connects TRBV19 to TRBJ1-1; D is perhaps TRBD1 (6 bases). Trimming pared 5 bases from V and 5 bases from J, leaving 12 bases between. Germline V gene sequence: CDR1 LNHDA, CDR2 SQIVND (reference sequence). CDR3 length equals 13 residues.